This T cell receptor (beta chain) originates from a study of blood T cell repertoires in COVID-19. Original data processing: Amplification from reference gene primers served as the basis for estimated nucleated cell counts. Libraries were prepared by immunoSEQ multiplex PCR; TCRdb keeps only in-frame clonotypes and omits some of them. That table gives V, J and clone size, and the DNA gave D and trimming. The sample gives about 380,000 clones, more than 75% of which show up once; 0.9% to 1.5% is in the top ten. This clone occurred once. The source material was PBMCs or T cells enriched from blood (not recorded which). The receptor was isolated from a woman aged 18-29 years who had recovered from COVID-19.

The CDR3 DNA follows: TGTGCCATCAGTGATCCCGGACAGGACGGCAATAGAAACACCATATATTTT. Translated: CAISDPGQDGNRNTIYF. The V and J genes are TRBV10-3 and TRBJ1-3; 7 nucleotides match TRBD1. With V trimmed by 3 bases and J by 5 bases, 13 bases remained unmatched. Germline V gene data show CDR1 as ENHRY and CDR2 as SYGVKD. The CDR3 contains 17 residues.